The 18 T cell receptor beta chains given below trace back to one sample, sequenced in a study of early stage breast cancer tumors. The assay was immunoSEQ multiplex PCR, and TCRdb's table has in-frame clones only and misses some. The repertoire holds 65,000 to 75,000 clones, approximately 80% seen once, with approximately 4.8% in the top ten. Input material: blood. These receptors were taken from a person between 35 and 49 years old with breast cancer.

This clone was counted between two and nine times. This sequence joins TRBV7-9 and TRBJ1-1; no clear D. Between the trimmed V and J ends, which lost 1 base and 4 bases, there was a span of 4 bases. Germline CDR1 SEHNR, CDR2 FQNEAQ (reference sequence). The CDR3 is made up of 12 amino acids. CDR3 in amino acids: CASSLVFTEAFF. CDR3 DNA: TGTGCCAGCAGCTTAGTTTTCACTGAAGCTTTCTTT.

J is TRBJ1-5 and V is TRBV27, with D maybe TRBD1 (6 bases). Trimming shortened V by 4 bases and J by 0 bases, and 10 bases separated the two germline ends. The CDR3 extends over 15 amino acids. CDR1 and CDR2 (germline): MNHEY, SMNVEV (reference sequence). CDR3 sequence: CASSSGQYSNQPQHF. CDR3 nucleotides: TGTGCCAGCAGTTCGGGACAATATAGCAATCAGCCCCAGCATTTT.

The J gene is TRBJ2-2, the V gene TRBV9, with a weak D call TRBD1 (6 bases). The V gene's germline CDR1 is SGDLS and CDR2 YYNGEE. The CDR3 totals 14 residues. The germline V and J ends were trimmed by 2 bases and 7 bases, with 12 bases remaining between them. Written as DNA, the CDR3 is TGTGCCAGCAGCGTTATCCAGGGGAACGGGGAGCTGTTTTTT. Residues: CASSVIQGNGELFF.

This clone showed up just once. The chain carries TRBV7-9 and TRBJ2-3, with D perhaps TRBD1 or TRBD2 (5 bases each). Germline CDR1 SEHNR, CDR2 FQNEAQ (reference sequence). Trimming removed 1 base at V and 0 bases at J, with 11 bases between. The length of the CDR3 is 16 residues. Here the CDR3 reads CASSLGGTESTDTQYF. CDR3 bases: TGTGCCAGCAGCTTAGGGGGGACGGAAAGCACAGATACGCAGTATTTT.

This sequence joins TRBV7-9 and TRBJ2-3; D is undetermined. Deletions cut 6 bases from V and 0 bases from J, with 4 bases between. Germline CDR1 and CDR2: SEHNR and FQNEAQ (reference sequence). The CDR3 has 12 amino acids. CDR3 DNA: TGTGCCAGCAGTTTTAGCACAGATACGCAGTATTTT. Protein sequence: CASSFSTDTQYF.

The J gene is TRBJ2-1, the V gene TRBV4-2; D is possibly TRBD2 (6 bases). V was pared by 2 bases and J by 1 base, with 6 bases between. The length of the CDR3 is 14 residues. Germline CDR1 and CDR2: LGHNA and YNFKEQ. CDR3 nucleotide sequence: TGTGCCAGCAGCCAAAGCGGGTCCTACAATGAGCAGTTCTTC. Residues: CASSQSGSYNEQFF.

The V call is TRBV6-5, the J call TRBJ1-3; no clear D. The CDR3 sequence is 11 residues long. The ends were cut back, 7 bases at V and 4 bases at J, with 5 bases in the middle. Germline V lookup: CDR1 MNHEY, CDR2 SVGAGI. Here the CDR3 DNA reads TGTGCCAGCATTTGGGGAAACACCATATATTTT. Protein sequence: CASIWGNTIYF.

The gene calls are TRBV29-1 and TRBJ2-1; D is ambiguous. In germline, CDR1 is SQVTM, CDR2 ANQGSEA. The CDR3 is 14 amino acids. V lost 5 bases and J lost 1, with 12 bases in between. The DNA of the CDR3 is TGCAGCGTTCATCCAGCCGTGTCCTACAATGAGCAGTTCTTC. Its translation is CSVHPAVSYNEQFF.

The chain employs TRBV2 and TRBJ2-7; 8 nucleotides match TRBD2. V lost 4 bases and J lost 11; bases outside the gene matches: 4. This CDR3 has 11 residues. Germline-derived CDR1 and CDR2 are SNHLY and FYNNEI. This CDR3 is CASSASREEYF. In nucleotides, the CDR3 is TGTGCCAGCAGTGCATCGCGGGAGGAGTACTTC. The full variable domain, rest sourced from reference TRBV2 and TRBJ2-7, is EPEVTQTPSHQVTQMGQEVILRCVPISNHLYFYWYRQILGQKVEFLVSFYNNEISEKSEIFDDQFSVERPDGSNFTLKIRSTKLEDSAMYFCASSASREEYFGPGTRLTVT.

The rearrangement uses TRBV6-6 and TRBJ1-1, with D perhaps matching TRBD1 (5 bases). Germline values: CDR1 MNHNY, CDR2 SVGAGI (reference sequence). This CDR3 has 15 residues. Trimming cost V 0 bases and J 5 bases, with 13 bases left between them. The CDR3 reads CASSYSKGWKTEAFF. The CDR3 bases are TGTGCCAGCAGTTACTCGAAGGGGTGGAAAACTGAAGCTTTCTTT.

The V call is TRBV9, the J call TRBJ2-7, with D perhaps being TRBD1 or TRBD2 (5 bases each). The CDR3 is 14 amino acids. V lost 3 bases and J lost 5, with 15 bases in between. Germline V gives CDR1 SGDLS, CDR2 YYNGEE. CDR3 protein: CASSAGTPRHEQYF. The DNA for the CDR3 is TGTGCCAGCAGCGCTGGGACCCCTCGGCACGAGCAGTACTTC.

This clone was seen a handful of times. V gene TRBV16 combines with J gene TRBJ1-2; TRBD1 is a possible D gene (5 bases). CDR3 length: 13 amino acids. Between the trimmed V and J ends, which lost 3 bases and 5 bases, there was a span of 10 bases. Germline CDR1 and CDR2: KGHSY and FQNENV. Here the CDR3 reads CASSHAGRYGYTF. As DNA, the CDR3 is TGTGCCAGCAGCCACGCAGGGCGTTATGGCTACACCTTC.

The chain recombines TRBV6-5 with TRBJ2-7; D may be TRBD1 (6 bases). From germline, CDR1 is MNHEY and CDR2 SVGAGI. Trimming shortened V by 2 bases and J by 2 bases, and 13 bases separated the two germline ends. The CDR3 is made up of 15 amino acids. The CDR3 is CASSYSTDSTYEQYF. CDR3 DNA sequence: TGTGCCAGCAGTTACAGTACGGACAGCACCTACGAGCAGTACTTC.

V usage is TRBV28 and J usage is TRBJ2-2; D is ambiguous. The V and J ends lost 7 bases and 2 bases respectively, with 11 bases between them. This CDR3 region has 14 residues. CDR1 and CDR2 (germline): MDHEN, SYDVKM. The CDR3 region is CASIPDVNTGELFF. CDR3 DNA sequence: TGTGCCAGCATCCCGGACGTAAACACCGGGGAGCTGTTTTTT. The full variable domain, rest sourced from reference TRBV28 and TRBJ2-2, is DVKVTQSSRYLVKRTGEKVFLECVQDMDHENMFWYRQDPGLGLRLIYFSYDVKMKEKGDIPEGYSVSREKKERFSLILESASTNQTSMYLCASIPDVNTGELFFGEGSRLTVL.

The chain couples TRBV6-1 to TRBJ2-2, with D hard to call. V was cut by 3 bases and J by 1 base, with 12 bases left in between. Germline lookup yields CDR1 MNHNS and CDR2 SASEGT. The CDR3 is 16 amino acids. The CDR3 bases are TGTGCCAGCAGTGATTTCGGGCAAAGGAACACCGGGGAGCTGTTTTTT. It translates to CASSDFGQRNTGELFF.

V is TRBV15 and J is TRBJ2-7, with D perhaps matching TRBD2 (7 bases). The V gene lost 3 bases and the J gene lost 0 bases, with 12 bases spanning the gap. Germline CDR1 LNHNV, CDR2 YYDKDF (reference sequence). This CDR3 region has 15 residues. CDR3 nucleotide sequence: TGTGCCACCAGCAGGAAAAGGGGGGGCTCCTACGAGCAGTACTTC. Translated, it gives CATSRKRGGSYEQYF.

The chain uses TRBV18 and TRBJ2-1; D is ambiguous. Germline V gene lookup returns CDR1 KGHSH and CDR2 LQKENI. The CDR3 has 14 residues. With 2 bases removed from V and 1 base from J, the gap between germline ends came to 6 bases. CDR3 sequence: CASSPIRSYNEQFF. The DNA of the CDR3 is TGTGCCAGCTCACCAATCCGGTCCTACAATGAGCAGTTCTTC. Looking up the rest from reference TRBV18 and TRBJ2-1 gives the full variable domain: NAGVMQNPRHLVRRRGQEARLRCSPMKGHSHVYWYRQLPEEGLKFMVYLQKENIIDESGMPKERFSAEFPKEGPSILRIQQVVRGDSAAYFCASSPIRSYNEQFFGPGTRLTVL.

This sequence joins TRBV2 and TRBJ1-2; D not resolved. Germline CDR1 is SNHLY and CDR2 is FYNNEI. The CDR3 loop spans 15 amino acids. Trimming removed 8 bases from V and 2 bases from J, with 18 bases in between. CDR3 residues: CASSRLQGGNYGYTF. The CDR3 DNA sequence: TGTGCCAGCTCAAGACTGCAAGGTGGGAACTATGGCTACACCTTC.